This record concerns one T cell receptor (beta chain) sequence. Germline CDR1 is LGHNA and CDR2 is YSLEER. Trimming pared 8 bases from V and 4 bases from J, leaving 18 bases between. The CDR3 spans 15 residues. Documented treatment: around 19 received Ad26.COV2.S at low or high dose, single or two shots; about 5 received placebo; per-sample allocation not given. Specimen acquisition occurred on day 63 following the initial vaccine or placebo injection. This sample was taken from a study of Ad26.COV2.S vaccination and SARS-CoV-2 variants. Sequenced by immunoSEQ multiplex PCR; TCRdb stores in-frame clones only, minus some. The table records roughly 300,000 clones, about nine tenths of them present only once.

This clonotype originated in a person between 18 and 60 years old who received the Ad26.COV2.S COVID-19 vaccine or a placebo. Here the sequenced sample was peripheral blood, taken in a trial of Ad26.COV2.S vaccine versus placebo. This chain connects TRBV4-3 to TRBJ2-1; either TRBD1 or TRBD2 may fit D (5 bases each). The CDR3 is CASRRSGTPYNEQFF. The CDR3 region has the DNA TGCGCCAGCCGCCGCTCCGGGACGCCTTACAATGAGCAGTTCTTC.